These 14 T cell receptor beta chains share one sample of origin, sequenced in a study of identical twins. TCRdb re-analysed the 5' RACE reads in MiXCR, keeping a single row per CDR3 protein. The sample includes some 270,000 distinct CDR3 sequences, around 8.8% of them seen just once. These data also formed part of another study, on yellow fever vaccine responses in identical twins.

Sequencing was carried out using CD8+ T cells sorted from blood. These TCRs come from a woman younger than 35 in good health.

This chain joins TRBV11-3 and TRBJ2-7; 10 positions match TRBD2. The CDR3 has 14 residues. With V trimmed by 5 bases and J by 5 bases, 6 bases remained unmatched. Germline CDR1 SGHNT, CDR2 YENEEA. The CDR3 DNA follows: TGTGCCAGCAGCCCTAGCGGGAGTGTCAACGAGCAGTACTTC. Its translation: CASSPSGSVNEQYF.

This sequence joins TRBV3-1 and TRBJ2-7; no clear D gene. This CDR3 has 14 residues. The germline V gene encodes CDR1 LGHDT and CDR2 YNNKEL (reference sequence). Trimming removed 1 base from V and 3 bases from J, with 10 bases in between. The CDR3 region has the DNA TGTGCCAGCAGCCAAGTGAATGGGAACTACGAGCAGTACTTC. Protein product: CASSQVNGNYEQYF.

This clonotype was seen ten or more times. This chain joins TRBV3-1 and TRBJ2-7; D uncertain. Germline V gene data show CDR1 as LGHDT and CDR2 as YNNKEL (reference sequence). The CDR3 is made up of 14 amino acids. V lost 0 bases and J 3 bases, leaving 9 bases between the germline ends. The CDR3 is CASSQEKLGYEQYF. CDR3 sequence (DNA): TGTGCCAGCAGCCAAGAGAAACTTGGCTACGAGCAGTACTTC.

The chain couples TRBV20-1 to TRBJ2-7, with 9 bases identical to TRBD2. The CDR3 runs to 15 residues. Germline assignment: CDR1 DFQATT and CDR2 SNEGSKA (reference sequence). The V and J ends lost 0 bases and 4 bases, in that order; junction bases with no gene match: 7. CDR3 sequence reads: CSARDLASGDYEQYF. As DNA, the CDR3 is TGCAGTGCTAGAGATCTGGCTAGCGGGGATTACGAGCAGTACTTC.

The rearrangement joins TRBV7-6 to TRBJ2-1, with 8 bases aligning to TRBD1. The germline V gene has CDR1 SGHVS and CDR2 FNYEAQ. The CDR3 has 20 amino acids. V was clipped by 6 bases and J by 2 bases; unmatched bases: 21. For the CDR3, the DNA is TGTGCCAGCAGACCAAACTTGCCCAGGGGGCTTGGCGGGGCCTACAATGAGCAGTTCTTC. It yields the protein CASRPNLPRGLGGAYNEQFF.

The V and J genes are TRBV30 and TRBJ2-1; 7 bases align to TRBD2. The junction had 7 bases not matched to a gene; V was cut back by 0 bases and J by 2 bases. This CDR3 contains 16 residues. The germline V gene encodes CDR1 GTSNPN and CDR2 SVGIG (reference sequence). The CDR3 nucleotides read TGTGCCTGGAGTGTGAAGAGCGGGGAAACCTACAATGAGCAGTTCTTC. Its translation is CAWSVKSGETYNEQFF.

This clonotype was observed a few times. The chain carries TRBV20-1 and TRBJ2-7, with a possible D match to TRBD2 (6 bases). The CDR3 extends over 14 amino acids. From germline, CDR1 is DFQATT and CDR2 SNEGSKA (reference sequence). Trimming pared 6 bases from V and 0 bases from J, leaving 15 bases between. The CDR3 here is CSADGGGTSYEQYF. CDR3 bases: TGCAGTGCAGACGGTGGGGGGACCTCCTACGAGCAGTACTTC.

The table lists this clonotype with many counts. The chain couples TRBV5-1 to TRBJ2-3; D gene uncertain. The V end was cut by 3 bases, the J end by 7 bases, with 21 bases between. The germline CDR1 and CDR2 sequences are SGHRS and YFSETQ. CDR3 size: 16 residues. For the CDR3, the DNA is TGCGCCAGCAGCTCACCTGACGTGTGGCATTCAAATACGCAGTATTTT. This codes for CASSSPDVWHSNTQYF.

This clonotype was seen a few times. The chain links TRBV6-1 to TRBJ2-1; no definite D call. The CDR3 runs to 15 residues. V lost 7 bases and J 3 bases, leaving 16 bases between the germline ends. Germline lookup yields CDR1 MNHNS and CDR2 SASEGT. CDR3 residues: CASTDRQRGYNEQFF. In DNA form, the CDR3 reads TGTGCCAGCACCGACCGGCAGCGCGGCTACAATGAGCAGTTCTTC.

The rearrangement uses TRBV12-3 or TRBV12-4 and TRBJ2-7; 8 bases agree with TRBD1. The CDR3 is made up of 14 amino acids. The ends lost 1 base at V and 5 bases at J; junction bases unmatched: 4. The CDR3 bases are TGTGCCAGCAGTTTAGAACAGGGGGTCCACGAGCAGTACTTC. Protein sequence: CASSLEQGVHEQYF.

This clonotype was found a few times. The chain carries TRBV28 and TRBJ2-3, with 7 positions matching TRBD1. V lost 8 bases, J lost 3 bases, and 11 bases stayed unmatched. The CDR3 is made up of 15 amino acids. Germline CDR1 is MDHEN and CDR2 is SYDVKM. CDR3 protein: CASLPRTGVTDTQYF. DNA of the CDR3: TGTGCCAGCCTCCCAAGGACAGGTGTAACAGATACGCAGTATTTT.

The chain recombines TRBV4-1 with TRBJ1-5, with 7 bases lining up with TRBD1. The germline V gene encodes CDR1 MGHRA and CDR2 YSYEKL. The J segment lost 4 bases and the V segment lost 1 base, leaving 10 bases of the junction unmatched. This CDR3 contains 17 residues. The CDR3 loop is CASSQGEKGGPNQPQHF. CDR3 coding DNA: TGCGCCAGCAGCCAAGGAGAGAAAGGGGGCCCAAATCAGCCCCAGCATTTT.

The chain recombines TRBV28 with TRBJ2-5, with D possibly TRBD1 on 5 matching bases. Germline V gives CDR1 MDHEN, CDR2 SYDVKM. The V and J ends lost 3 bases and 5 bases respectively, with 16 bases between them. The CDR3 sequence is 15 residues long. The CDR3, as DNA: TGTGCCAGCAGTTTCATCAGGGAATCCCAGGAGACCCAGTACTTC. Translation: CASSFIRESQETQYF. The variable domain in full, with the rest retrieved from reference TRBV28 and TRBJ2-5, is DVKVTQSSRYLVKRTGEKVFLECVQDMDHENMFWYRQDPGLGLRLIYFSYDVKMKEKGDIPEGYSVSREKKERFSLILESASTNQTSMYLCASSFIRESQETQYFGPGTRLLVL.

This clonotype was counted many times. The chain carries TRBV4-1 and TRBJ2-2, with 7 positions matching TRBD2. The CDR3 sequence is 14 residues long. Unmatched junction bases numbered 3, after V lost 0 bases and J lost 8 bases. Germline-derived CDR1 and CDR2 are MGHRA and YSYEKL. CDR3 sequence (DNA): TGCGCCAGCAGCCAAGAACTAGCGAGAGGGGAGCTGTTTTTT. This encodes CASSQELARGELFF.